The TCR beta chain under discussion was sequenced for a study of T cell responses to AZD1222 COVID-19 vaccine. The overall study: Analyses pooled second doses at about 4 or about 12 weeks. Study-wide points: Spike-specific TCR breadth and depth went up after people got two AZD1222 doses. Donor demographics were predominantly white British with a female majority; clonal diversity may be underestimated.

The CDR3 has 12 residues. Data came from immunoSEQ multiplex PCR; TCRdb stores just in-frame clones and leaves some out. The table shows about 66,000 clones, with less than 90% occurring only once. As regards this clone: No antigen is known for it. The junction shows a germline mismatch at one end, possibly a read error.

The gene calls are TRBV12-3 or TRBV12-4 and TRBJ2-3, with D uncertain. Material: peripheral blood, obtained on day 0 of AZD1222 vaccination. This TCR came from an adult in good health. CDR3 protein: CATSWGTDTQYF. In DNA form, the CDR3 reads TGTGCCACCAGTTGGGGCACAGATACGCAGTATTTT.